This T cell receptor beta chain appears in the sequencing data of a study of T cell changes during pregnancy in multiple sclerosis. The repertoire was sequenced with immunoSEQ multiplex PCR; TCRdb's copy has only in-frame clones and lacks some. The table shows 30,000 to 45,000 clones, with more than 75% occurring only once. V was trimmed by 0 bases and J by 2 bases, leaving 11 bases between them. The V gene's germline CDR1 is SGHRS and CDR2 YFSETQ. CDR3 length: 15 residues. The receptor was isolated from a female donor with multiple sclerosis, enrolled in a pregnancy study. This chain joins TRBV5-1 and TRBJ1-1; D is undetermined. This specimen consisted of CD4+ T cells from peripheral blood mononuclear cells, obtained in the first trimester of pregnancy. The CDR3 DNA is TGCGCCAGCAGCTTGGGACTCGCAGTTAACACTGAAGCTTTCTTT. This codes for CASSLGLAVNTEAFF.